This T cell receptor (beta chain) was captured by sequencing in a study of identical twins. Each cDNA held unique molecular identifiers, and template switching gave it a universal primer site. TCRdb processed the 5' RACE reads anew with MiXCR; each CDR3 protein has one entry. The repertoire has approximately 500,000 distinct CDR3 sequences, around 15% of them found once; the top ten carry 0.44%. The ends lost 3 bases at V and 7 bases at J; junction bases unmatched: 11. CDR3 size: 16 residues. CDR1 and CDR2 from the germline V gene are KGHSH and LQKENI. Study conclusions and caveats: Out-of-frame beta chain sequences displayed weaker excess sharing between twins. Cord blood's abundant beta clonotypes had fewer insertions, unlike memory repertoires. The same donors were not followed; conclusions instead depended on cross-sectional statistical analysis.

For this clonotype: Its target is unknown.

This sample was also put to use in a study of yellow fever vaccine responses in identical twins.

V gene TRBV18 combines with J gene TRBJ2-1, with TRBD1 identical over 8 bases. Sequencing used CD4+ T cells sorted from blood. The TCR comes from a woman between 18 and 29 years old in good health. The CDR3 here is CASSPTWGTGVNEQFF. The CDR3 DNA follows: TGTGCCAGCTCACCCACGTGGGGGACAGGAGTAAATGAGCAGTTCTTC.